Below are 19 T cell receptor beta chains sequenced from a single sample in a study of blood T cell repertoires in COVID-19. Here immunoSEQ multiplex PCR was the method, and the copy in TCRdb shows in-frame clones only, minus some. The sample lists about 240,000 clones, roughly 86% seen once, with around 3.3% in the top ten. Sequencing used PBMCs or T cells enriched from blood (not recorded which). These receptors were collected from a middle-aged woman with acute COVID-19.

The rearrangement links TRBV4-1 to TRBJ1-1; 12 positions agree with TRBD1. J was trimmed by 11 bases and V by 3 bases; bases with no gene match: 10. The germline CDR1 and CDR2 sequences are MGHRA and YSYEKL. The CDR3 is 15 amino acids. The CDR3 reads CASSQGQGAGKSAFF. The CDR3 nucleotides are TGCGCCAGCAGCCAGGGACAGGGGGCAGGTAAAAGCGCTTTCTTT.

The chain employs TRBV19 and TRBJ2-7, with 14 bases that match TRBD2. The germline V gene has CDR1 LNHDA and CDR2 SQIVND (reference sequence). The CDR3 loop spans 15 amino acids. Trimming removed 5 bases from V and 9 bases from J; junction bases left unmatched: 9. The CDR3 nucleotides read TGTGCCAGTAGTGAATCGACTAGCGGGGGGGGTCGGCAGTACTTC. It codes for CASSESTSGGGRQYF.

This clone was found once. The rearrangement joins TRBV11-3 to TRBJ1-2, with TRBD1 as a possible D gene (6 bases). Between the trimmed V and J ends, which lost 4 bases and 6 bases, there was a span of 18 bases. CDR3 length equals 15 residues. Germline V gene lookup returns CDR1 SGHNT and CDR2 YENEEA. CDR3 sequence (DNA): TGTGCCAGCAGCTCAATAGCCCGGACAGAGGATGGCTACACCTTC. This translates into CASSSIARTEDGYTF. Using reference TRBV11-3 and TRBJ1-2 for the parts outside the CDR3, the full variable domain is EAGVVQSPRYKIIEKKQPVAFWCNPISGHNTLYWYLQNLGQGPELLIRYENEEAVDDSQLPKDRFSAERLKGVDSTLKIQPAELGDSAVYLCASSSIARTEDGYTFGSGTRLTVV.

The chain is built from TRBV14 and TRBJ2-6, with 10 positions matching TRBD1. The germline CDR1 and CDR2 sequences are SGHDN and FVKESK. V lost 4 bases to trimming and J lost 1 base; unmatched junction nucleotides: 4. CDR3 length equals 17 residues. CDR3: CASSPGQGESGANVLTF. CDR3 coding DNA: TGTGCCAGCAGCCCCGGACAGGGGGAATCTGGGGCCAACGTCCTGACTTTC.

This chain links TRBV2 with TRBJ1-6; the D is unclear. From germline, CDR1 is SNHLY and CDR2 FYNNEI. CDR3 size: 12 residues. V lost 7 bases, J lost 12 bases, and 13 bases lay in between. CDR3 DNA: TGTGCCAGCAACTCAGAGGGTGGACCCCTCCACTTT. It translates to CASNSEGGPLHF. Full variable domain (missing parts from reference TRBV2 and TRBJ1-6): EPEVTQTPSHQVTQMGQEVILRCVPISNHLYFYWYRQILGQKVEFLVSFYNNEISEKSEIFDDQFSVERPDGSNFTLKIRSTKLEDSAMYFCASNSEGGPLHFGNGTRLTVT.

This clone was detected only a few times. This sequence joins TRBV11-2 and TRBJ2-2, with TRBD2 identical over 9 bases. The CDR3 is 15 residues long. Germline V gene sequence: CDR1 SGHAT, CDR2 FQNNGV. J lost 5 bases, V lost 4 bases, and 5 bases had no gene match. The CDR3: CASSSTSGPTGELFF. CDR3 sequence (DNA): TGTGCCAGCAGCTCGACTAGCGGTCCTACCGGGGAGCTGTTTTTT.

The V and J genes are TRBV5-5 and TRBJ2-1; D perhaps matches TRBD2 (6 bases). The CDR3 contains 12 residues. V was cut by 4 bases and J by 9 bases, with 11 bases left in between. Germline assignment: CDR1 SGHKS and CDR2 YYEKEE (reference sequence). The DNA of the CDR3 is TGTGCCAGCAGCCTCGGAGGGGCTGAGCAGTTCTTC. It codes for CASSLGGAEQFF.

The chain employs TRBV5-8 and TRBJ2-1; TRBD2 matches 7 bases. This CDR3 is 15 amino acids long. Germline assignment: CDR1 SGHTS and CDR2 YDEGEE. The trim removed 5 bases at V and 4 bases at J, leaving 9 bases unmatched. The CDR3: CASSWERDEYNEQFF. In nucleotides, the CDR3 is TGTGCCAGCAGTTGGGAGCGGGACGAATACAATGAGCAGTTCTTC.

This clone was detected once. In DNA, the CDR3 is TGTGCCAGCAGCGAAGGACAATACGAGCAGTACTTC. Residues: CASSEGQYEQYF. The rearrangement uses TRBV12-3 or TRBV12-4 and TRBJ2-7; D may be TRBD1 (5 bases). Trimming took 6 bases from V and 4 from J, leaving 10 bases between them. This CDR3 region has 12 residues.

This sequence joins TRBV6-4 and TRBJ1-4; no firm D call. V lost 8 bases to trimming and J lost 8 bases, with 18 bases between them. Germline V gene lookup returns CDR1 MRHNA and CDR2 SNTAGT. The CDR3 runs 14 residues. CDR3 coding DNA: TGTGCCAGCGGTGCGGGAGTTAGGAAGGAAAAACTGTTTTTT. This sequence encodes CASGAGVRKEKLFF.

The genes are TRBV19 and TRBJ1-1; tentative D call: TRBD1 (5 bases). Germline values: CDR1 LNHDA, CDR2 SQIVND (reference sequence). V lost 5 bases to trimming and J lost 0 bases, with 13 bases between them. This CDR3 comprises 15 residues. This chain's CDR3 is CASSPDTEVNTEAFF. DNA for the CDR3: TGTGCCAGTAGTCCGGACACGGAAGTGAACACTGAAGCTTTCTTT. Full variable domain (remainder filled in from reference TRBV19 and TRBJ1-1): DGGITQSPKYLFRKEGQNVTLSCEQNLNHDAMYWYRQDPGQGLRLIYYSQIVNDFQKGDIAEGYSVSREKKESFPLTVTSAQKNPTAFYLCASSPDTEVNTEAFFGQGTRLTVV.

The CDR3 sequence: CASSLFRGQETQYF. The CDR3 nucleotides read TGTGCCAGCAGCTTATTTCGGGGCCAAGAGACCCAGTACTTC. V usage is TRBV11-3 and J usage is TRBJ2-5; tentatively, D is TRBD2 (5 bases). The CDR3 extends over 14 amino acids. Trimming stripped 2 bases from V and 1 base from J, with 8 bases between. Germline CDR1 reads SGHNT; CDR2 reads YENEEA. The entire variable domain, with the rest obtained from reference TRBV11-3 and TRBJ2-5, is as follows: EAGVVQSPRYKIIEKKQPVAFWCNPISGHNTLYWYLQNLGQGPELLIRYENEEAVDDSQLPKDRFSAERLKGVDSTLKIQPAELGDSAVYLCASSLFRGQETQYFGPGTRLLVL.

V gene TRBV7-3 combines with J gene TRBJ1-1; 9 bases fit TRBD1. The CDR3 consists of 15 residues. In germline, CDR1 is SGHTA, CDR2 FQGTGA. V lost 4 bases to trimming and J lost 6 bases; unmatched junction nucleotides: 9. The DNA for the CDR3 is TGTGCCAGCAGCTCGCGTGGGGACAGGGACCCTGAAGCTTTCTTT. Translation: CASSSRGDRDPEAFF.

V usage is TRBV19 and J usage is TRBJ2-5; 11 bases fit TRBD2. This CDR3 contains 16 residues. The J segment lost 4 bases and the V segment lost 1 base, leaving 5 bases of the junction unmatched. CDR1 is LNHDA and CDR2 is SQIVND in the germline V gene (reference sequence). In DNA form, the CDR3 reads TGTGCCAGTAGTATAGGGCTAGCGGGAGGCTCAGAGACCCAGTACTTC. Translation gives CASSIGLAGGSETQYF.

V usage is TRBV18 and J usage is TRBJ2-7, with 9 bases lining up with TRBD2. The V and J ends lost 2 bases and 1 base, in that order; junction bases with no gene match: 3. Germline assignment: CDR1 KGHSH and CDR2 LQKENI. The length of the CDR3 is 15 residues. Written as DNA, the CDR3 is TGTGCCAGCTCACCAACGAGCGGGAGGTCCTACGAGCAGTACTTC. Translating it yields CASSPTSGRSYEQYF. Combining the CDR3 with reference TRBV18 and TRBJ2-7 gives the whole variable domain NAGVMQNPRHLVRRRGQEARLRCSPMKGHSHVYWYRQLPEEGLKFMVYLQKENIIDESGMPKERFSAEFPKEGPSILRIQQVVRGDSAAYFCASSPTSGRSYEQYFGPGTRLTVT.

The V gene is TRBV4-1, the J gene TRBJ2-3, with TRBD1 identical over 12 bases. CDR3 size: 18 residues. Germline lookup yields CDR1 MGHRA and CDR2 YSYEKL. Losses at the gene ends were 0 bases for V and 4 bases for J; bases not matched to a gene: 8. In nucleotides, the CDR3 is TGCGCCAGCAGCCAAGATGGCGCGGGACAGGGGGCGTCAGATACGCAGTATTTT. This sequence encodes CASSQDGAGQGASDTQYF.

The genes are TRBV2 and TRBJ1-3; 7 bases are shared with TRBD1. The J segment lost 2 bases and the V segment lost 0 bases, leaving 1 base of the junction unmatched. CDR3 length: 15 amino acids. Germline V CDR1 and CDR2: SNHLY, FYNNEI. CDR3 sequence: CASSEAGTAGNTIYF. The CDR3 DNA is TGTGCCAGCAGTGAAGCTGGGACAGCTGGAAACACCATATATTTT.

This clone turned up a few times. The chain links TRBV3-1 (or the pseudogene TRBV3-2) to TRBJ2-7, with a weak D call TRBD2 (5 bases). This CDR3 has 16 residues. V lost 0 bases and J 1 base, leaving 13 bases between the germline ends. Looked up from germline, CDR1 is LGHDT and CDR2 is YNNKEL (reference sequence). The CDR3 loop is CASSQEPGIKSYEQYF. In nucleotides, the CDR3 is TGTGCCAGCAGCCAAGAGCCGGGGATAAAGTCCTACGAGCAGTACTTC.

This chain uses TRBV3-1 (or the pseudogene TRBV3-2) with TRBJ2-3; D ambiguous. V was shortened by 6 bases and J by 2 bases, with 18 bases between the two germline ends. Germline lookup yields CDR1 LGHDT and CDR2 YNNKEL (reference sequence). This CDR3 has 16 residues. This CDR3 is CASSRSRLELTDTQYF. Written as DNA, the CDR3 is TGTGCCAGCAGTAGATCACGTCTGGAGCTCACAGATACGCAGTATTTT.